Described below is a single TCR beta chain sequence and its context. The sample is drawn from a study of blood T cell repertoires in COVID-19. Study at large: T cells, B-cell-depleted T cells, or PBMCs provided the cDNA or gDNA that served as material.

CDR1 is LGHDT and CDR2 is YNNKEL in the germline V gene (reference sequence). The CDR3 consists of 14 residues. V lost 7 bases to trimming and J lost 3 bases; unmatched junction nucleotides: 6. As originally analysed: Amplification of reference gene primers was used by the study to estimate nucleated cell counts. Some clones are missing from TCRdb's copy, which holds only in-frame ones; the method was immunoSEQ multiplex PCR. V, J and clone size are those of that table, while D and trimming were read from the DNA. This sample carries approximately 100,000 clones, roughly 91% of them seen once, and the ten largest clones take approximately 20%.

This TCR was sampled from a human donor with acute or convalescent COVID-19. The donor label of this sample is uncertain. The source material was peripheral blood. The chain joins TRBV3-1 (or the pseudogene TRBV3-2) to TRBJ2-7, with TRBD2 matching 10 bases. CDR3 sequence reads: CASTDSSGSYEQYF. The CDR3 DNA reads TGTGCCAGCACCGATTCTAGCGGGAGCTACGAGCAGTACTTC.